Listed below are T cell receptor beta chains from one sample, sequenced in a study of blood T cell repertoires in COVID-19. Assay used: immunoSEQ multiplex PCR; TCRdb lists only in-frame clones, some missing. This sample yields approximately 220,000 clones, of which 85% are seen a single time; roughly 20% belongs to the top ten. Specimen: PBMCs or T cells enriched from blood (not recorded which). The receptor source for this set is a man aged 40-49 years who had recovered from COVID-19. Both conserved end residues are part of each CDR3. Each record gives: J gene, D gene, V gene, clone size, CDR3 DNA, CDR3 protein. The D gene is left open where the match is weak. Clone size is given for some rows only: seen once, a few or many times, or a class if the clone is expanded.

TRBJ1-2 NA TRBV4-2 many TGTGCCAGCAGCCAAGATCCTAAAGCTAACTATGGCTACACCTTC CASSQDPKANYGYTF
TRBJ1-5 NA TRBV3-1/TRBV3-2 NA TGTGCCAGCAGCCAAAACACCGGGACACAAAATCAGCCCCAGCATTTT CASSQNTGTQNQPQHF
TRBJ2-7 TRBD2 TRBV6-2/TRBV6-3 NA TGTGCCAGCAGTGGGAGGGTTGACTTTTACGAGCAGTACTTC CASSGRVDFYEQYF
TRBJ1-5 NA TRBV27 NA TGTGCCAGCAGTTCGGGGGTGTCCAATCAGCCCCAGCATTTT CASSSGVSNQPQHF
TRBJ2-2 TRBD1 TRBV2 NA TGTGCCAGCAGTCGAGACAGGGGGAACACCGGGGAGCTGTTTTTT CASSRDRGNTGELFF
TRBJ1-2 NA TRBV15 NA TGTGCCACCAGCAGTAGCTCGGGGGTTGGCTACACCTTC CATSSSSGVGYTF
TRBJ2-7 NA TRBV19 NA TGTGCCAGTAGTATGGAGGGGGCGCGGGAGCAGTACTTC CASSMEGAREQYF
TRBJ1-4 NA TRBV30 NA TGTGCCTGGAGTTCCGGGGACAAGGAAAAACTGTTTTTT CAWSSGDKEKLFF
TRBJ2-1 TRBD2 TRBV6-6 NA TGTGCCAGCAGTCGACGGACTAGCGGGAGCATTAATGAGCAGTTCTTC CASSRRTSGSINEQFF
TRBJ1-5 TRBD1 TRBV30 NA TGTGCCTGGAGTGTATCTCGACAGGGGAAATTTAGCAATCAGCCCCAGCATTTT CAWSVSRQGKFSNQPQHF
TRBJ2-3 NA TRBV27 NA TGTGCCAGCAGTTTGTACAGGGAGGATACGCAGTATTTT CASSLYREDTQYF
TRBJ2-7 NA TRBV7-9 once TGTGCCAGCGGTTGGTCAGGGGGGAACGAGCAGTACTTC CASGWSGGNEQYF
TRBJ2-2 NA TRBV21-1 NA TGTGCCAGCAGCAAAGGGGGGACTAGCGGGAGCCGGAGTACCGGGGAGCTGTTTTTT CASSKGGTSGSRSTGELFF
TRBJ1-1 NA TRBV28 NA TGTGCCAGCAGTCCTCCAGGGTACACTGAAGCTTTCTTT CASSPPGYTEAFF
TRBJ1-1 NA TRBV20-1 NA TGCAGTGCTAGTGCAGGTAACACTGAAGCTTTCTTT CSASAGNTEAFF
TRBJ2-7 TRBD2 TRBV3-1/TRBV3-2 NA TGTGCCAGCAGCCAAGTGGGACTAGCAACCGAGCAGTACTTC CASSQVGLATEQYF
TRBJ1-2 TRBD1 TRBV6-5 NA TGTGCCAGCTCTTACACAGGGGGCCGTGGCTACACCTTC CASSYTGGRGYTF
TRBJ1-1 NA TRBV28 NA TGTGCCAGCAGTTTTCGGGGGACTGAAGCTTTCTTT CASSFRGTEAFF
TRBJ2-1 NA TRBV9 NA TGTGCCAGCAGCGTAGAATCTTCGGATGAGCAGTTCTTC CASSVESSDEQFF
TRBJ1-5 TRBD1 TRBV13 NA TGTGCCAGCAGCCAACAAGGGACAGGGGTCAGGGGCAATCAGCCCCAGCATTTT CASSQQGTGVRGNQPQHF
TRBJ1-1 NA TRBV25-1 NA TGTGCCAGCAGTGCTTCTTTAGACAGGCTGAACACTGAAGCTTTCTTT CASSASLDRLNTEAFF
TRBJ1-2 NA TRBV5-6 NA TGTGCCAGCAGCTTAGAGGCGCATGGCTACACCTTC CASSLEAHGYTF
TRBJ2-5 NA TRBV12-2 NA TGTGCAAGTCGGGTAAGCGGGGCCCAGGGGAAGTACTTC CASRVSGAQGKYF
TRBJ2-3 TRBD2 TRBV7-6 NA TGTGCCAGCAGCCCTTTAACTAGCGGGGGCACAGATACGCAGTATTTT CASSPLTSGGTDTQYF
TRBJ1-4 NA TRBV28 few TGTGCCAGCAGTTTCGGGGGCGGGGGTGAAAAACTGTTTTTT CASSFGGGGEKLFF
TRBJ1-1 NA TRBV3-1/TRBV3-2 NA TGTGCCAGCTCAGGGGTAATGAACACTGAAGCTTTCTTT CASSGVMNTEAFF
TRBJ2-1 NA TRBV27 NA TGTGCCAGCAGTTTGACCGGGGTCAGGGAGCAGTTCTTC CASSLTGVREQFF
TRBJ1-6 NA TRBV21-1 NA TGTGCCAGCACCTTACACCAGCCCCTCCACTTT CASTLHQPLHF
TRBJ2-6 NA TRBV7-9 NA TGTGCCAGCAGCCCACCAATGGGACTTCACTCTTCTGGGGCCAACGTCCTGACTTTC CASSPPMGLHSSGANVLTF
TRBJ2-1 NA TRBV29-1 NA TGCAGCGTTGAACTTCCGGCTAGCTCCTACAATGAGCAGTTCTTC CSVELPASSYNEQFF
TRBJ2-5 TRBD2 TRBV7-9 NA TGTGCCAGCAGCTCTAGCGGGAGCGTCGGGGAGACCCAGTACTTC CASSSSGSVGETQYF
TRBJ2-7 TRBD1 TRBV6-5 NA TGTGCCAGCAGTTACGACAGGGATACTTACGAGCAGTACTTC CASSYDRDTYEQYF
TRBJ2-1 NA TRBV5-4 NA TGTGCCAGCAGCTTGGGGCAGGGCCCTTACAATGAGCAGTTCTTC CASSLGQGPYNEQFF
TRBJ2-7 NA TRBV3-1/TRBV3-2 NA TGTGCCAGCAGCCAAGCCCCTGTACCGCAGGGGTACGAGCAGTACTTC CASSQAPVPQGYEQYF
TRBJ1-5 NA TRBV6-1 NA TGTGCCAGCAGTGAAGCCGTGGGGGGGAGTCAGCCCCAGCATTTT CASSEAVGGSQPQHF
TRBJ1-1 NA TRBV30 NA TGTGCCTGGAGTATAACTACAGGGTCGGCTTTCTTT CAWSITTGSAFF
TRBJ1-2 NA TRBV28 NA TGTGCCAGCCGCTACCAGGACTATGGCTACACCTTC CASRYQDYGYTF
TRBJ2-7 TRBD1 TRBV5-8 NA TGTGCCAGCAGCTCCGGCAGGGGGCCTTACGAGCAGTACTTC CASSSGRGPYEQYF
TRBJ1-2 TRBD1 TRBV10-3 once TGTGCCATCAGTGAGTCGAGGGGGCCATCTAACTATGGCTACACCTTC CAISESRGPSNYGYTF
TRBJ2-7 NA TRBV6-5 few TGTGCCAGCAGTTACTCGTCACAGGGCCCCTACGAGCAGTACTTC CASSYSSQGPYEQYF
TRBJ1-1 NA TRBV29-1 NA TGCAGCGTTTACGACAGACAGAACACTGAAGCTTTCTTT CSVYDRQNTEAFF
TRBJ2-5 TRBD2 TRBV10-2 NA TGCGCCAGCAGTCTAGCGGGAGTGGAGACCCAGTACTTC CASSLAGVETQYF
TRBJ2-5 NA TRBV19 NA TGTGCCAGTAGTATAGATCTTGTGACATCCGTCGAGACCCAGTACTTC CASSIDLVTSVETQYF
TRBJ2-1 NA TRBV5-1 NA TGCGCCAGCAGCGGGACTGGATACAATGAGCAGTTCTTC CASSGTGYNEQFF
TRBJ1-1 NA TRBV7-9 NA TGTGCCAGCAGCCCCCGGACCAGCGGTGAAGCTTTCTTT CASSPRTSGEAFF
TRBJ1-5 NA TRBV21-1 NA TGTGCCAGCCAACAAGGGGAGCCCCAGCATTTT CASQQGEPQHF
TRBJ1-1 NA TRBV5-4 NA TGTGCCAGCAGCTATAACAGGGATAGCACTGAAGCTTTCTTT CASSYNRDSTEAFF
TRBJ1-5 TRBD1 TRBV4-2 once TGTGCCAGCAGCGAACTCTTTACAGGGGGCGCCGATCAGCCCCAGCATTTT CASSELFTGGADQPQHF
TRBJ2-2 TRBD2 TRBV7-2 few TGTGCCAGCAGCTTGCTAGCGGTGAACACCGGGGAGCTGTTTTTT CASSLLAVNTGELFF
TRBJ1-6 NA TRBV10-1 NA TGCGCCCCCTGCAGAGGCAGGGTGAACTCACCCCTCCACTTT CAPCRGRVNSPLHF
TRBJ2-7 NA TRBV4-2 NA TGTGCCAGCAGCCAAGAGGGTCCAACTACGCCGTACTTC CASSQEGPTTPYF